Each of the 20 T cell receptor beta chains below was sequenced from the same sample in a study of blood T cell repertoires in COVID-19. TCRdb keeps only in-frame clones here, not all; method: immunoSEQ multiplex PCR. Of a few hundred thousand clones listed, around 91% are singletons. Sequenced sample: PBMCs or T cells enriched from blood (not recorded which). The receptors were sampled from a woman aged 18-29 years with acute COVID-19.

The genes are TRBV6-5 and TRBJ1-6; D call uncertain. Germline V lookup: CDR1 MNHEY, CDR2 SVGAGI. Deletions cut 6 bases from V and 4 bases from J, with 13 bases between. The CDR3 consists of 15 residues. The CDR3 DNA reads as TGTGCCAGCAGAGGAGGGTACTTTTATAATTCACCCCTCCACTTT. Translating gives CASRGGYFYNSPLHF.

This chain links TRBV9 with TRBJ1-5; D is perhaps TRBD1 (6 bases). CDR3 length equals 15 residues. V lost 4 bases and J lost 4, with 15 bases in between. Germline CDR1 and CDR2: SGDLS and YYNGEE. DNA for the CDR3: TGTGCCAGCAGCCCTACAGGACAGAAAAATCAGCCCCAGCATTTT. Protein sequence: CASSPTGQKNQPQHF.

The rearrangement links TRBV28 to TRBJ1-4; 8 bases match TRBD1. The CDR3 contains 18 residues. V dropped 4 bases and J dropped 5; count of bases not matched to a gene: 15. The germline V gene has CDR1 MDHEN and CDR2 SYDVKM. The CDR3 reads CASSSTGGYRVRNEKLFF. CDR3 coding DNA: TGTGCCAGCAGTTCCACAGGGGGGTACAGGGTCAGGAATGAAAAACTGTTTTTT. The whole variable domain, filled in from reference TRBV28 and TRBJ1-4, reads DVKVTQSSRYLVKRTGEKVFLECVQDMDHENMFWYRQDPGLGLRLIYFSYDVKMKEKGDIPEGYSVSREKKERFSLILESASTNQTSMYLCASSSTGGYRVRNEKLFFGSGTQLSVL.

The chain carries TRBV27 and TRBJ1-1; 9 bases map to TRBD1. Unmatched junction bases numbered 9, after V lost 5 bases and J lost 2 bases. CDR1 MNHEY and CDR2 SMNVEV come from the germline V gene (reference sequence). The CDR3 contains 16 residues. This CDR3 reads CASSLQGAQVNTEAFF. In nucleotides, the CDR3 is TGTGCCAGCAGTCTACAGGGGGCGCAGGTAAACACTGAAGCTTTCTTT.

This chain links TRBV14 with TRBJ1-2; TRBD1 aligns across 9 bases. The length of the CDR3 is 16 residues. CDR1 SGHDN and CDR2 FVKESK come from the germline V gene. V dropped 2 bases and J dropped 8; count of bases not matched to a gene: 12. CDR3 in DNA: TGTGCCAGCAGCCAATTCTTGACAGGGGGGTTGCAAGGCTACACCTTC. Translating gives CASSQFLTGGLQGYTF.

The chain employs TRBV6-4 and TRBJ1-2, with a possible D match to TRBD1 (5 bases). The V end lost 3 bases, the J end lost 7 bases, and 24 bases lay between the germline ends. The CDR3 contains 17 residues. The germline V gene has CDR1 MRHNA and CDR2 SNTAGT. In nucleotides, the CDR3 is TGTGCCAGCAGTGAGGGCCCAGGCGTGAGGGGACTTAGTGGCTACACCTTC. As protein: CASSEGPGVRGLSGYTF.

The chain recombines TRBV28 with TRBJ1-1; D remains unclear. The ends were cut back, 6 bases at V and 5 bases at J, with 13 bases in the middle. Germline CDR1 is MDHEN and CDR2 is SYDVKM. The CDR3 contains 13 residues. CDR3 region: CASSPPGRTEAFF. The CDR3 DNA reads TGTGCCAGCAGCCCGCCAGGTAGGACTGAAGCTTTCTTT.

Written as DNA, the CDR3 is TGTGCCAGCAGTGAAAGACAGTACGATAGCAATCAGCCCCAGCATTTT. It is translated as CASSERQYDSNQPQHF. The genes are TRBV6-1 and TRBJ1-5, with D maybe TRBD1 (5 bases). From germline, CDR1 is MNHNS and CDR2 SASEGT. This CDR3 contains 16 residues. The ends were cut back, 2 bases at V and 0 bases at J, with 11 bases in the middle.

The J gene is TRBJ1-1, the V gene TRBV7-9; TRBD1 is a possible D gene (5 bases). The V and J ends lost 1 base and 11 bases respectively, with 20 bases between them. Germline assignment: CDR1 SEHNR and CDR2 FQNEAQ (reference sequence). The CDR3 totals 15 residues. The CDR3 loop is CASSLEWGTSQKAFF. CDR3 DNA: TGTGCCAGCAGCTTAGAATGGGGCACCAGTCAGAAGGCTTTCTTT.

The chain has TRBV9 and TRBJ1-3, with D possibly being TRBD1 (5 bases). From germline, CDR1 is SGDLS and CDR2 YYNGEE. Trimming removed 1 base at V and 2 bases at J, with 10 bases between. This CDR3 spans 15 amino acids. The CDR3 reads CASSVMSGAGNTIYF. The CDR3 region has the DNA TGTGCCAGCAGCGTAATGTCGGGGGCTGGAAACACCATATATTTT.

The V call is TRBV5-4, the J call TRBJ1-3; D not certain. The CDR3 extends over 15 amino acids. Trimming removed 2 bases at V and 0 bases at J, with 9 bases between. Germline V gene sequence: CDR1 SGHNT, CDR2 YYREEE (reference sequence). This chain's CDR3 is CASSFMETSGNTIYF. The CDR3, as DNA: TGTGCCAGCAGCTTTATGGAGACCTCTGGAAACACCATATATTTT. Variable domain in full (rest from reference TRBV5-4 and TRBJ1-3): ETGVTQSPTHLIKTRGQQVTLRCSSQSGHNTVSWYQQALGQGPQFIFQYYREEENGRGNFPPRFSGLQFPNYSSELNVNALELDDSALYLCASSFMETSGNTIYFGEGSWLTVV.

This chain links TRBV7-9 with TRBJ1-6; TRBD1 matches at 7 bases. V gave up 6 bases and J gave up 14 bases; unmatched junction bases: 13. CDR1 and CDR2 from the germline V gene are SEHNR and FQNEAQ (reference sequence). The CDR3 consists of 14 residues. The CDR3 DNA reads as TGTGCCAGCAGTACAGGGGTAGTCAGAGGAACCCTCCACTTT. It codes for CASSTGVVRGTLHF.

This chain joins TRBV5-1 and TRBJ2-4; D remains unclear. Trimming shortened V by 4 bases and J by 2 bases, and 16 bases separated the two germline ends. This CDR3 region has 16 residues. Germline V gene lookup returns CDR1 SGHRS and CDR2 YFSETQ. This CDR3 is CASSVDDGFTKNIQYF. The CDR3 DNA follows: TGCGCCAGCAGCGTAGACGACGGGTTCACCAAAAACATTCAGTACTTC.

The J gene is TRBJ1-1, the V gene TRBV10-3; D is possibly TRBD1 (5 bases). V lost 2 bases and J 4 bases, leaving 11 bases between the germline ends. This CDR3 contains 14 residues. The V gene's germline CDR1 is ENHRY and CDR2 SYGVKD. The CDR3 loop is CAISELDRGTEAFF. As DNA, the CDR3 is TGTGCCATCAGTGAGCTGGATAGGGGCACTGAAGCTTTCTTT.

This sequence joins TRBV9 and TRBJ2-5, with 12 bases that match TRBD2. The CDR3 runs to 15 residues. The V segment lost 4 bases and the J segment 4 bases; nucleotides outside the gene matches: 5. Per the germline V gene, CDR1 is SGDLS and CDR2 is YYNGEE. The chain's CDR3 is CASSTGTSGLETQYF. Here the CDR3 DNA reads TGTGCCAGCAGCACCGGGACTAGCGGGTTAGAGACCCAGTACTTC.

This rearrangement joins TRBV13 to TRBJ2-3, with D tentatively TRBD1 (5 bases). The germline V gene encodes CDR1 PRHDT and CDR2 FYEKMQ (reference sequence). The V and J ends lost 2 bases and 4 bases respectively, with 19 bases between them. CDR3 length: 17 amino acids. The CDR3 loop is CASSLSWGRDESDTQYF. CDR3 sequence (DNA): TGTGCCAGCAGCTTATCGTGGGGCAGGGATGAGTCAGATACGCAGTATTTT.

This clone appeared once. The J gene is TRBJ1-4, the V gene TRBV5-1, with 7 bases aligning to TRBD1. J gave up 8 bases and V 3 bases, and 22 bases lay outside the gene matches. The germline V gene encodes CDR1 SGHRS and CDR2 YFSETQ. This CDR3 spans 19 amino acids. The CDR3, as DNA: TGCGCCAGCAGCTCCTCAGGCGAACAGGGGAAAATATTGGGGGAAAAACTGTTTTTT. Translation: CASSSSGEQGKILGEKLFF.

This chain connects TRBV15 to TRBJ2-7; 10 positions match TRBD2. This CDR3 region has 15 residues. J was trimmed by 5 bases and V by 1 base; bases with no gene match: 5. CDR1 is LNHNV, CDR2 YYDKDF, per germline (reference sequence). CDR3 coding DNA: TGTGCCACCAGCAGAGCAGGGACTAGCGCCCACGAGCAGTACTTC. It is translated as CATSRAGTSAHEQYF. Together with reference TRBV15 and TRBJ2-7, the CDR3 gives the full variable domain: DAMVIQNPRYQVTQFGKPVTLSCSQTLNHNVMYWYQQKSSQAPKLLFHYYDKDFNNEADTPDNFQSRRPNTSFCFLDIRSPGLGDTAMYLCATSRAGTSAHEQYFGPGTRLTVT.

The V and J genes are TRBV27 and TRBJ1-4; D gene ambiguous. Germline CDR1 is MNHEY and CDR2 is SMNVEV (reference sequence). There are 15 residues in the CDR3. The V end lost 2 bases, the J end lost 2 bases, and 9 bases lay between the germline ends. The CDR3 protein is CASSLRRRTNEKLFF. The CDR3 DNA reads as TGTGCCAGCAGTTTAAGGAGGCGGACTAATGAAAAACTGTTTTTT.

The chain is built from TRBV18 and TRBJ2-2, with D possibly matching TRBD1 (5 bases). V was trimmed by 3 bases and J by 5 bases, leaving 19 bases between them. The CDR3 totals 17 residues. Looked up from germline, CDR1 is KGHSH and CDR2 is LQKENI. CDR3 protein: CASSPSWTQLLTGELFF. In nucleotides, the CDR3 is TGTGCCAGCTCACCTTCCTGGACACAGCTACTGACCGGGGAGCTGTTTTTT.